Sequencing of this T cell receptor (beta chain) was carried out in a study of cytomegalovirus exposure and HLA in healthy donors. Assay: immunoSEQ multiplex PCR; the TCRdb copy retains only in-frame clones and omits some. Altogether 70,000 to 80,000 clones are present, nearly 95% being singletons, with the ten largest covering less than 2.5%. V lost 2 bases and J 3 bases, leaving 14 bases between the germline ends. CDR3 size: 15 residues. CDR1 and CDR2 (germline): MNHNY, SVGAGI (reference sequence). The chain combines TRBV6-6 with TRBJ2-7, with D possibly matching TRBD2 (6 bases). The specimen sequenced was PBMCs. The clonotype was recovered from a woman aged 18-30 years in good health and CMV-seronegative. The DNA for the CDR3 is TGTGCCAGCAGTTACCCGGGACTGAGTTACTACGAGCAGTACTTC. The encoded protein is CASSYPGLSYYEQYF.